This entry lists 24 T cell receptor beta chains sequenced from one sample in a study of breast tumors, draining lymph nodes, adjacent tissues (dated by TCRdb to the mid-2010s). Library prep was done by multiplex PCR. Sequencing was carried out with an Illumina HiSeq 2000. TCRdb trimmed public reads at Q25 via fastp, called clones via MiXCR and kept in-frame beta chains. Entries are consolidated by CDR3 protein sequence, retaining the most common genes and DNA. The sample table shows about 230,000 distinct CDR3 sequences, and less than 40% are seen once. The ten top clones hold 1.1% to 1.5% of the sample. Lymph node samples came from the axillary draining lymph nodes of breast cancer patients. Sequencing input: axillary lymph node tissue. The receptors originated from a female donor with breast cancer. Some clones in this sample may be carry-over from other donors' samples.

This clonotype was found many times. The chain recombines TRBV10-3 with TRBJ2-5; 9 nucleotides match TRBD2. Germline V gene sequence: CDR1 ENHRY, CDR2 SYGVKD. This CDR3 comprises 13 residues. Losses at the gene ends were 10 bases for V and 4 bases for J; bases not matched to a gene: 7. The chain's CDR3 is CATAGGRLETQYF. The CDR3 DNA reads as TGTGCCACCGCGGGAGGGCGACTAGAGACCCAGTACTTC.

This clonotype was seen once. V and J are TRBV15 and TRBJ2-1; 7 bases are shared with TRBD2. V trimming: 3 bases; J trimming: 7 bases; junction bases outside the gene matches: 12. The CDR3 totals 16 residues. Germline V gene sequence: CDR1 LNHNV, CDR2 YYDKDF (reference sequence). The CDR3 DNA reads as TGTGCCACCAGCAGTCCCCGGGGAGGGCCGGAAAATGAGCAGTTCTTC. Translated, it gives CATSSPRGGPENEQFF.

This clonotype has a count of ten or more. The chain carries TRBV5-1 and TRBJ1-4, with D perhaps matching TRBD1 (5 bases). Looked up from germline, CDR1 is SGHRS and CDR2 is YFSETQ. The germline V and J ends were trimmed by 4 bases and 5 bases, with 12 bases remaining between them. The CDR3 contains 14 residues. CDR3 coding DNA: TGCGCCAGCAGCAGGGGACGGTGGAATGAAAAACTGTTTTTT. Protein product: CASSRGRWNEKLFF.

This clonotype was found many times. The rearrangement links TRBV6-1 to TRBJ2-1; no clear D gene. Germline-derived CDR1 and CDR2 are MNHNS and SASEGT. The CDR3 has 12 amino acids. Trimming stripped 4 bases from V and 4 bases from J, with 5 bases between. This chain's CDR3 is CASSVQYNEQFF. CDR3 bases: TGTGCCAGCAGTGTCCAGTACAATGAGCAGTTCTTC.

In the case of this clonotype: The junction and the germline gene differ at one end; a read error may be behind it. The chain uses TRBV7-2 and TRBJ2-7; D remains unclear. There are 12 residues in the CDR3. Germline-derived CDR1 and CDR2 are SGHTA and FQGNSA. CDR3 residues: CASSSSSYEQHF. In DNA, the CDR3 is TGTGCCAGCAGCTCGTCCTCTTACGAGCAGCACTTC.

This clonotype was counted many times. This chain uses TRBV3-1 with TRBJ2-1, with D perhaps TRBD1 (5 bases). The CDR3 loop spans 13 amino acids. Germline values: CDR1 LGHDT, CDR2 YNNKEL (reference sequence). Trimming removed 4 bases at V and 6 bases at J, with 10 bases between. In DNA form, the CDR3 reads TGTGCCAGCAGCCCAAGTGGGGCCAATGAGCAGTTCTTC. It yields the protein CASSPSGANEQFF.

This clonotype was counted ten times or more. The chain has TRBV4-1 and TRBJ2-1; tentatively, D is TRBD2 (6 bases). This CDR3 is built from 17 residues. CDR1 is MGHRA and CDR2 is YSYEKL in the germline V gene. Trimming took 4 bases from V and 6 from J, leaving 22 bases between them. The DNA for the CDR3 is TGCGCCAGCAGCCTCACGAAGCGGAGCGGGCCGGGCAATGAGCAGTTCTTC. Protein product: CASSLTKRSGPGNEQFF.

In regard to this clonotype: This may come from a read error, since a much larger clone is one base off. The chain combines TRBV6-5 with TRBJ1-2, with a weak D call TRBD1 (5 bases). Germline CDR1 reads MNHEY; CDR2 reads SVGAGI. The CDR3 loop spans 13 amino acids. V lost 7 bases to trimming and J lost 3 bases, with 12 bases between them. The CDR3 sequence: CASKDGADYGYTF. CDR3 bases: TGTGCCAGCAAAGATGGGGCAGACTATGGCTACACCTTC.

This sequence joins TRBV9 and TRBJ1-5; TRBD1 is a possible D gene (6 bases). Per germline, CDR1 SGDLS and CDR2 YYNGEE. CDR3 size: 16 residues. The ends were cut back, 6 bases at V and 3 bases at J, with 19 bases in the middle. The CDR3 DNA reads TGTGCCAGCACCGAGGGGGGGGGATTCTACAATCAGCCCCAGCATTTT. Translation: CASTEGGGFYNQPQHF. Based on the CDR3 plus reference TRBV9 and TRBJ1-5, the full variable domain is DSGVTQTPKHLITATGQRVTLRCSPRSGDLSVYWYQQSLDQGLQFLIQYYNGEERAKGNILERFSAQQFPDLHSELNLSSLELGDSALYFCASTEGGGFYNQPQHFGDGTRLSIL.

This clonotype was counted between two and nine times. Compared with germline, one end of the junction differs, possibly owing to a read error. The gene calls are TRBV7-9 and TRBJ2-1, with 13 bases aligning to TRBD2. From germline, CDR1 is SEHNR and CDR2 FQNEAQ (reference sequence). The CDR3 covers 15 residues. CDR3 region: CASSPGTSGTNEQLF. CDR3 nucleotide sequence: TGTGCCAGCAGCCCCGGGACTAGCGGGACCAATGAGCAGCTCTTC.

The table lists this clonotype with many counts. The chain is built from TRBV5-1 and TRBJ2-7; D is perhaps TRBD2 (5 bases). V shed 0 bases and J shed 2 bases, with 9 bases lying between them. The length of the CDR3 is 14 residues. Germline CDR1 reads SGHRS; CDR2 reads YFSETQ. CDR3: CASSLAVGTYEQYF. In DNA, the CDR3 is TGCGCCAGCAGCTTGGCCGTCGGGACCTACGAGCAGTACTTC.

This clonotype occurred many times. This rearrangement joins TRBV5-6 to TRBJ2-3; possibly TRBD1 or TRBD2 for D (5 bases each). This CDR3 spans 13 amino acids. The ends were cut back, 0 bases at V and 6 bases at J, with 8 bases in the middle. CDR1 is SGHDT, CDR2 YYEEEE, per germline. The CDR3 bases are TGTGCCAGCAGCTTGGGGGGGATGGATACGCAGTATTTT. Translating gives CASSLGGMDTQYF.

CDR3 sequence: CSAIGLAGVGSSGNTIYF. The CDR3 DNA follows: TGCAGTGCTATCGGACTAGCGGGAGTCGGCAGCTCTGGAAACACCATATATTTT. The V call is TRBV20-1, the J call TRBJ1-3; D is unresolved. V lost 4 bases and J lost 0, with 22 bases in between. CDR3 length: 18 amino acids. Germline-derived CDR1 and CDR2 are DFQATT and SNEGSKA (reference sequence).

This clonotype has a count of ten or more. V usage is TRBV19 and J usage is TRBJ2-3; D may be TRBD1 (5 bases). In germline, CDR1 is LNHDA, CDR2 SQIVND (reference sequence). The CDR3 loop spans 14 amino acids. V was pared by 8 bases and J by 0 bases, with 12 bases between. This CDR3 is CASGSTASTDTQYF. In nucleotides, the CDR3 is TGTGCCAGTGGCTCGACAGCTAGCACAGATACGCAGTATTTT.

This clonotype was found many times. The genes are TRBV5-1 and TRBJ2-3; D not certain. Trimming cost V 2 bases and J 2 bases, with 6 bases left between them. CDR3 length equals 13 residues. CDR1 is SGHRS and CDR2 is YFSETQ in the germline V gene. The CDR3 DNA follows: TGCGCCAGCAGCTTCACTCACACAGATACGCAGTATTTT. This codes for CASSFTHTDTQYF.

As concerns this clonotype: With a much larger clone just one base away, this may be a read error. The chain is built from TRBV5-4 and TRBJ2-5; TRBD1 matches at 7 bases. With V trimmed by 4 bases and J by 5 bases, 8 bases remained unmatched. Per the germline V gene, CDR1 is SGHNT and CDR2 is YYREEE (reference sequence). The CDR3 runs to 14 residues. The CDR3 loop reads CASSVTGAEETQYF. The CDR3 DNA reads TGTGCCAGCAGCGTAACAGGGGCCGAGGAGACCCAGTACTTC.

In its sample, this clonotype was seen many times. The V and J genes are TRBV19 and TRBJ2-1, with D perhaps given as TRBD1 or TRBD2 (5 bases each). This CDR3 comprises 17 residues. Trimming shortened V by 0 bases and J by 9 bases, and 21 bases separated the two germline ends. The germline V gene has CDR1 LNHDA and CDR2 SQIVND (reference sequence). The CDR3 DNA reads TGTGCCAGTAGTATAGACCCGCCCTTCGGGGCGATTTCTGAGCAGTTCTTC. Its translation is CASSIDPPFGAISEQFF. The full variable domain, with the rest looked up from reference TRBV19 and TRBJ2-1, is DGGITQSPKYLFRKEGQNVTLSCEQNLNHDAMYWYRQDPGQGLRLIYYSQIVNDFQKGDIAEGYSVSREKKESFPLTVTSAQKNPTAFYLCASSIDPPFGAISEQFFGPGTRLTVL.

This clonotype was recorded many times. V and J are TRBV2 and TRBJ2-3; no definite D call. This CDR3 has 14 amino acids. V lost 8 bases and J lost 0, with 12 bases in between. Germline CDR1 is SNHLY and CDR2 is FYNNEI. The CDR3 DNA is TGTGCCAGCGGCCGTTCGGCTAGCACAGATACGCAGTATTTT. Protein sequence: CASGRSASTDTQYF.

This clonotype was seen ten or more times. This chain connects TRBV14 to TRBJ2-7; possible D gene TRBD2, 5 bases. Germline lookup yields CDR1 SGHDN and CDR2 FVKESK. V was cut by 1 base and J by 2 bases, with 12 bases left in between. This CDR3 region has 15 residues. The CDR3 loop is CASSQGGFEAYEQYF. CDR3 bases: TGTGCCAGCAGCCAAGGAGGGTTTGAAGCCTACGAGCAGTACTTC. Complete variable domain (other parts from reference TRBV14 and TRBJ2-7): EAGVTQFPSHSVIEKGQTVTLRCDPISGHDNLYWYRRVMGKEIKFLLHFVKESKQDESGMPNNRFLAERTGGTYSTLKVQPAELEDSGVYFCASSQGGFEAYEQYFGPGTRLTVT.

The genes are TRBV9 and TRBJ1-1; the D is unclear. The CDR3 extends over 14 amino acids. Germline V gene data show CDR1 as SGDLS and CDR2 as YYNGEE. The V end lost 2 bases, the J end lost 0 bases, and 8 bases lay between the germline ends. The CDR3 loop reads CASSVYDVNTEAFF. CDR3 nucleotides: TGTGCCAGCAGCGTTTATGACGTGAACACTGAAGCTTTCTTT.

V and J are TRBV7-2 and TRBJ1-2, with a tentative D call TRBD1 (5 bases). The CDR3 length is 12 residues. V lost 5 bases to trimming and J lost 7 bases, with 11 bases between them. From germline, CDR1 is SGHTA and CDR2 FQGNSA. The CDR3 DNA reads TGTGCCAGCAGCCCCGGGGCGGGTGGCTACACCTTC. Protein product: CASSPGAGGYTF. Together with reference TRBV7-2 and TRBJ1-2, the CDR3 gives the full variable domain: GAGVSQSPSNKVTEKGKDVELRCDPISGHTALYWYRQSLGQGLEFLIYFQGNSAPDKSGLPSDRFSAERTGGSVSTLTIQRTQQEDSAVYLCASSPGAGGYTFGSGTRLTVV.

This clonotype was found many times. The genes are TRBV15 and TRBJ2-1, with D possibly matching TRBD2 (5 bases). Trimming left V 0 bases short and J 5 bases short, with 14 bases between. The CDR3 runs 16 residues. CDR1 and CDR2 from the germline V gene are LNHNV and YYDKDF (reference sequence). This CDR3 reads CATSRDIASRNNEQFF. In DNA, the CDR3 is TGTGCCACCAGCAGAGATATCGCTAGCCGCAACAATGAGCAGTTCTTC.

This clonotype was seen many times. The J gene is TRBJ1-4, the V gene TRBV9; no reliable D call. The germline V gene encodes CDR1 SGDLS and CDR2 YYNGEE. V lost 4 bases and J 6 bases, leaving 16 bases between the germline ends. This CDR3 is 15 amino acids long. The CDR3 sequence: CASSQRTGPDEKLFF. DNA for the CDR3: TGTGCCAGCAGCCAAAGGACCGGACCCGATGAAAAACTGTTTTTT.

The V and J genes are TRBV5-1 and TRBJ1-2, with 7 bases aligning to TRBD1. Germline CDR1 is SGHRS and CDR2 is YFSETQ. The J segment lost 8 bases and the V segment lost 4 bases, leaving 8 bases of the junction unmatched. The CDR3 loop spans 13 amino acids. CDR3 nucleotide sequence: TGCGCCAGCAGCGTGAAACAGGGGCTCGGCTACACCTTC. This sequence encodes CASSVKQGLGYTF. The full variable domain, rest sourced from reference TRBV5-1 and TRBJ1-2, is KAGVTQTPRYLIKTRGQQVTLSCSPISGHRSVSWYQQTPGQGLQFLFEYFSETQRNKGNFPGRFSGRQFSNSRSEMNVSTLELGDSALYLCASSVKQGLGYTFGSGTRLTVV.